A single sample gave rise to the 8 T cell receptor beta chains below, sequenced in a study of cytomegalovirus exposure and HLA in healthy donors. The PCR ran on 60 Vbeta and 13 Jbeta primers. Using immunoSEQ multiplex PCR, the repertoire was profiled, and TCRdb retains in-frame clones only, with some absent. This sample has 150,000 to 180,000 clones, with around 79% found just once. Sequencing used PBMCs. All receptors derive from a young man in good health and CMV-seronegative.

The rearrangement links TRBV6-1 to TRBJ2-7, with D perhaps matching TRBD2 (5 bases). With 2 bases removed from V and 3 bases from J, the gap between germline ends came to 8 bases. Germline CDR1 reads MNHNS; CDR2 reads SASEGT. There are 13 residues in the CDR3. The CDR3 is CASSEFGVYEQYV. CDR3 nucleotide sequence: TGTGCCAGCAGTGAATTCGGGGTCTACGAGCAGTACGTC.

V usage is TRBV19 and J usage is TRBJ2-3; D is possibly TRBD1 (5 bases). There are 13 residues in the CDR3. From germline, CDR1 is LNHDA and CDR2 SQIVND (reference sequence). V was cut by 5 bases and J by 2 bases, with 8 bases left in between. The CDR3 here is CASSLRDTDTQYF. DNA of the CDR3: TGTGCCAGTAGTCTCAGGGACACAGATACGCAGTATTTT.

The chain recombines TRBV5-6 with TRBJ1-2, with D perhaps matching TRBD1 (5 bases). Looked up from germline, CDR1 is SGHDT and CDR2 is YYEEEE. V was pared by 0 bases and J by 10 bases, with 22 bases between. The CDR3 is 16 amino acids. The CDR3 reads CASSLGRGGSSGDYTF. The CDR3 region has the DNA TGTGCCAGCAGCTTGGGGCGTGGAGGGTCGTCGGGGGACTACACCTTC.

This clone was counted between two and nine times. This chain links TRBV6-4 with TRBJ1-1; a possible D gene is TRBD1 (5 bases). V was pared by 7 bases and J by 4 bases, with 16 bases between. The germline V gene encodes CDR1 MRHNA and CDR2 SNTAGT. This CDR3 region has 14 residues. The CDR3 loop reads CASTSDGGGTEAFF. The CDR3 bases are TGTGCCAGCACCTCCGACGGGGGGGGCACTGAAGCTTTCTTT.

The chain carries TRBV18 and TRBJ2-7; unclear D gene. CDR3 length: 14 amino acids. Germline CDR1 and CDR2: KGHSH and LQKENI. Trimming pared 5 bases from V and 3 bases from J, leaving 14 bases between. The CDR3 region has the DNA TGTGCCAGCTCAGAGCGACGTTTCGACTACGAGCAGTACGTC. Residues: CASSERRFDYEQYV.

The chain recombines TRBV10-3 with TRBJ1-1; TRBD1 might be the D (5 bases). The CDR3 spans 14 residues. V gave up 5 bases and J gave up 1 base, with 11 bases separating them. Germline V gives CDR1 ENHRY, CDR2 SYGVKD. The CDR3 DNA follows: TGTGCCATCAGTAAACCTGACAGGAACACTGAAGCTTTCTTT. Protein product: CAISKPDRNTEAFF.

This clone was counted between two and nine times. The rearrangement uses TRBV5-1 and TRBJ2-3; a weak D match, TRBD1 (5 bases). Deletions cut 1 base from V and 0 bases from J, with 9 bases between. This CDR3 contains 15 residues. Looked up from germline, CDR1 is SGHRS and CDR2 is YFSETQ. This CDR3 reads CASSLKGASTDTQYF. CDR3 coding DNA: TGCGCCAGCAGCTTGAAAGGGGCTAGCACAGATACGCAGTATTTT. The full variable domain, with the rest looked up from reference TRBV5-1 and TRBJ2-3, is KAGVTQTPRYLIKTRGQQVTLSCSPISGHRSVSWYQQTPGQGLQFLFEYFSETQRNKGNFPGRFSGRQFSNSRSEMNVSTLELGDSALYLCASSLKGASTDTQYFGPGTRLTVL.

V gene TRBV5-4 combines with J gene TRBJ2-1; 11 bases are a match to TRBD1. CDR3 length: 16 residues. The trim removed 1 base at V and 8 bases at J, leaving 8 bases unmatched. Per germline, CDR1 SGHNT and CDR2 YYREEE (reference sequence). The CDR3 is CASSLSWDRGGDEQFF. CDR3 in DNA: TGTGCCAGCAGCTTGTCGTGGGACAGGGGGGGGGATGAGCAGTTCTTC.